This T cell receptor (beta chain) was sequenced during a study of blood T cell repertoires in COVID-19. There are 13 residues in the CDR3. From germline, CDR1 is KGHSH and CDR2 LQKENI. V was trimmed by 2 bases and J by 4 bases, leaving 8 bases between them. In the original processing: Researchers report that nucleated cell counts were estimated from reference gene primer amplification. Measured with immunoSEQ multiplex PCR; TCRdb has only the in-frame clones, and not every one. That table furnishes V, J and clone size, whereas the DNA furnished D and trimming. The sample consists of 200,000 to 250,000 clones, about nine tenths of them appearing once.

Sequences were obtained from peripheral blood. The receptor was derived from a man aged 30 to 39 with COVID-19, enrolled during active disease. The chain recombines TRBV18 with TRBJ1-2; D is unresolved. The CDR3 nucleotides read TGTGCCAGCTCACCAGACAACCGCTATGGCTACACCTTC. Its protein product is CASSPDNRYGYTF.